This T cell receptor (beta chain) was profiled in a study of identical twins. Trimming cost V 6 bases and J 2 bases; bases outside gene matches: 17. There are 19 residues in the CDR3. The V gene's germline CDR1 is DFQATT and CDR2 SNEGSKA (reference sequence). TCRdb fed the 5' RACE reads into MiXCR, producing one record per CDR3 protein. This sample has 200,000 or so distinct CDR3 sequences, with more than 6.5% found just once. On this clonotype: The antigen remains undetermined.

General study points: Fewer insertions were carried by abundant cord blood beta clonotypes, but none was seen in memory repertoires.

These sequences were also reported in another study, on yellow fever vaccine responses in identical twins.

The source is a woman under 30 in good health. Sequences were obtained from memory (CD45RO+) T cells sorted from blood. The chain employs TRBV20-1 and TRBJ2-5, with TRBD2 matching 14 bases. Here the CDR3 reads CSAYTTGVRTSGRQETQYF. The CDR3 DNA reads as TGCAGTGCCTACACCACGGGGGTCAGGACTAGCGGGAGGCAAGAGACCCAGTACTTC.